This record looks at one T cell receptor beta chain sequence and its context. The data stem from a study of control samples from healthy donors and cancer patients. The CDR3 is 14 amino acids. The germline V gene encodes CDR1 LNHDA and CDR2 SQIVND (reference sequence). V was clipped by 4 bases and J by 5 bases, with 14 bases between them. The table came from immunoSEQ multiplex PCR; TCRdb's copy has only in-frame clones and leaves some out. Here the sample spans some 130,000 clones, about 94% being singletons. This clonotype was sampled from a man in his thirties or forties in good health. The material sequenced was blood. The chain recombines TRBV19 with TRBJ2-5; D uncertain. The CDR3 nucleotides read TGTGCCAGTAGTAAGGCATCAGCCCGGGAGACCCAGTACTTC. It is translated as CASSKASARETQYF. The full variable domain, with the rest looked up from reference TRBV19 and TRBJ2-5, is DGGITQSPKYLFRKEGQNVTLSCEQNLNHDAMYWYRQDPGQGLRLIYYSQIVNDFQKGDIAEGYSVSREKKESFPLTVTSAQKNPTAFYLCASSKASARETQYFGPGTRLLVL.